Only one count was recorded for the clone carrying this TCR beta chain. Its matching antigen is unknown. After removal of 2 bases from V and 5 bases from J, the junction contained 2 bases not matched to a gene. This CDR3 spans 14 amino acids. Per the germline V gene, CDR1 is MDHEN and CDR2 is SYDVKM. This entry belongs to a study of T cell responses to AZD1222 COVID-19 vaccine. Study outcomes and limitations: Across spike, vaccine-associated CD4 TCRs were found, dominant at 160-218 and 743-854. Clonal diversity may have been underestimated in mostly white British donors. The breadth and depth of Spike-specific TCRs increased once two AZD1222 doses had been given. Baseline serology detected seropositivity in only a handful of AZD1222 recipients.

Profiled with immunoSEQ multiplex PCR; TCRdb holds only in-frame clones, not every one. Among roughly 100,000 clones listed, 75% to 90% were seen once. The sequence came from an adult in good health. The source material was peripheral blood, sampled on day 0 of AZD1222 vaccination. The chain links TRBV28 to TRBJ1-1; the match to TRBD1 covers 10 bases. CDR3 residues: CASSLGGQGTEAFF. The DNA of the CDR3 is TGTGCCAGCAGTTTAGGGGGACAGGGGACTGAAGCTTTCTTT.